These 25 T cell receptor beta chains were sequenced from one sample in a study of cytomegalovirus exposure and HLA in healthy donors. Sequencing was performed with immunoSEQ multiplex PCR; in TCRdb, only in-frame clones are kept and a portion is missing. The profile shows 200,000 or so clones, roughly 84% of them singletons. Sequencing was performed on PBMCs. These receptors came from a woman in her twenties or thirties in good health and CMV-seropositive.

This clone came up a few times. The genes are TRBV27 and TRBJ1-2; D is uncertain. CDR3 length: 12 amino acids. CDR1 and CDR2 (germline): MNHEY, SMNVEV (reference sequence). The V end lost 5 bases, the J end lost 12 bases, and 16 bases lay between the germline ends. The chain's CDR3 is CASSVKAGYDTF. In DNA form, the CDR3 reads TGTGCCAGCAGTGTCAAAGCGGGTTACGACACCTTC.

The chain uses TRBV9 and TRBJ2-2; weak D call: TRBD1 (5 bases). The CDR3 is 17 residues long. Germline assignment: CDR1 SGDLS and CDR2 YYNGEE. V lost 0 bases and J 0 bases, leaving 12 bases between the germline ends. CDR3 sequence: CASSVAPVTANTGELFF. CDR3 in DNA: TGTGCCAGCAGCGTAGCTCCGGTGACAGCGAACACCGGGGAGCTGTTTTTT.

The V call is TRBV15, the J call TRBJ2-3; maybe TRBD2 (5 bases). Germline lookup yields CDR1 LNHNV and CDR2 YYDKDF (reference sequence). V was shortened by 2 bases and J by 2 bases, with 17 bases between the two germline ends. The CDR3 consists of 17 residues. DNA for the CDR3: TGTGCCACCAGCAGAATCTCTCTAGCTACTTTCACAGATACGCAGTATTTT. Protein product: CATSRISLATFTDTQYF.

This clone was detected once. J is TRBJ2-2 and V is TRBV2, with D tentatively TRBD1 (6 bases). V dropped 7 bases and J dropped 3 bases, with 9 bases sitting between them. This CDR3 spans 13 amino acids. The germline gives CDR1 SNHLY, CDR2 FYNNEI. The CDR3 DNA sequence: TGTGCCAGCAAACGACAGGACACCGGGGAGCTGTTTTTT. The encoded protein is CASKRQDTGELFF.

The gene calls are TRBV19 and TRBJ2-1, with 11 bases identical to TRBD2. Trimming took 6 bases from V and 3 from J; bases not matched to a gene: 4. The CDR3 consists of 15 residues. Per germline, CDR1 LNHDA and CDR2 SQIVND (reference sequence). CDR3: CASRAGTSGYNEQFF. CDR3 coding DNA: TGTGCCAGTAGGGCCGGGACTAGCGGCTACAATGAGCAGTTCTTC.

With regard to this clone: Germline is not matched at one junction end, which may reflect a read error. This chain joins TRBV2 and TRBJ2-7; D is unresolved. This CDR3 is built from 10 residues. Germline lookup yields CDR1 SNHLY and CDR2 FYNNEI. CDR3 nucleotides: TGTGCCAGCAGTGAACGGCAGGCGATTTTC. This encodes CASSERQAIF.

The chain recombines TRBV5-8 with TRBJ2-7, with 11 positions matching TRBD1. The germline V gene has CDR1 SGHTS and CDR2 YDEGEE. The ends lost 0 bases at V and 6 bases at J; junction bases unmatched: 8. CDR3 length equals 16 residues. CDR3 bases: TGTGCCAGCAGCTTGGAAACCGGGACAGGGGGACGCGAGCAGTACTTC. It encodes CASSLETGTGGREQYF.

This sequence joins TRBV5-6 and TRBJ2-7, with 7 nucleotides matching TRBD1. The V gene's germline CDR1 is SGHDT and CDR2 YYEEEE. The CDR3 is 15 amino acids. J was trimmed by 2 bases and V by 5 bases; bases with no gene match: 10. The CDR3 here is CASRQNDRATYEQYF. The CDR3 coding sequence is TGTGCCAGCAGGCAAAACGACAGGGCGACCTACGAGCAGTACTTC.

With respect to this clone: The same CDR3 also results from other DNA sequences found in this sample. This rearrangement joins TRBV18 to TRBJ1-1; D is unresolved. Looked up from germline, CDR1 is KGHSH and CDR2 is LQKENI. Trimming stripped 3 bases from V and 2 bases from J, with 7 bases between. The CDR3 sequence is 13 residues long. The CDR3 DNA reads TGTGCCAGCTCACCGGCGGTCAACACTGAAGCTTTCTTT. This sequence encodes CASSPAVNTEAFF.

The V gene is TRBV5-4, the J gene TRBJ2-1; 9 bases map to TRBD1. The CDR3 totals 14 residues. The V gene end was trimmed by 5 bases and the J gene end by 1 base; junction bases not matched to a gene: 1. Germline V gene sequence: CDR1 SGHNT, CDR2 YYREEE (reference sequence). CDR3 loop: CASSGQGSYNEQFF. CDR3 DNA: TGTGCCAGCAGTGGACAGGGGTCCTACAATGAGCAGTTCTTC.

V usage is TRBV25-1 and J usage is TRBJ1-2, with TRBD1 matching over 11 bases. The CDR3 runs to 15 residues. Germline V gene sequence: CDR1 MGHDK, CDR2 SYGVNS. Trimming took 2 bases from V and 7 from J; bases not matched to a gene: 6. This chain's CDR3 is CASSERTGGISGYTF. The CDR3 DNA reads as TGTGCCAGCAGTGAAAGGACAGGGGGCATTAGTGGCTACACCTTC.

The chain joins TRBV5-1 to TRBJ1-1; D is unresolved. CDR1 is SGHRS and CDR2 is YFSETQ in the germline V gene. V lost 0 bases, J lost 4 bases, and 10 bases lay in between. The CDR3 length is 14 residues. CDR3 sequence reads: CASSLEADFTEAFF. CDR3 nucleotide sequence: TGCGCCAGCAGCTTGGAGGCAGACTTCACTGAAGCTTTCTTT.

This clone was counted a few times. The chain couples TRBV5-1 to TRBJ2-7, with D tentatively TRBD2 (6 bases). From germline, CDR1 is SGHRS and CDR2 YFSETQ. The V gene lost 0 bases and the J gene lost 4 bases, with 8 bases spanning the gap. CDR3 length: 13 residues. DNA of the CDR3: TGCGCCAGCAGCTTGGGGGGACTTTACGAGCAGTACTTC. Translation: CASSLGGLYEQYF.

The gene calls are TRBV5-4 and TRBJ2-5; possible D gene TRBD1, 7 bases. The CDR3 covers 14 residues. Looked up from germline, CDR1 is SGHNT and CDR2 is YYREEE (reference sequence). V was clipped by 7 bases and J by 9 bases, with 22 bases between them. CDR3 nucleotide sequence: TGTGCCAGCGGCAGGGGGGACCTTGATCGGGCCCAGTACTTC. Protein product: CASGRGDLDRAQYF.

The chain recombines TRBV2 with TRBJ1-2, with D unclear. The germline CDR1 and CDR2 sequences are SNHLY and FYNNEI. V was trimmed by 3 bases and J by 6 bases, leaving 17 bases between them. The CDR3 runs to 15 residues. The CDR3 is CASSDVYNGQHGYTF. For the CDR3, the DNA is TGTGCCAGCAGTGACGTTTACAATGGGCAGCATGGCTACACCTTC.

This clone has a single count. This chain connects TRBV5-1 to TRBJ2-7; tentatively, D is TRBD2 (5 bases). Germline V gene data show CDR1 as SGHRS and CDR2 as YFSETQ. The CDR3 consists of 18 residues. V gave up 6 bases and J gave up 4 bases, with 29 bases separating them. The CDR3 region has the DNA TGCGCCAGCAAGCGAACTCTAGGCCTAAATTGGGGAGCGTACGAGCAGTACTTC. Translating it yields CASKRTLGLNWGAYEQYF.

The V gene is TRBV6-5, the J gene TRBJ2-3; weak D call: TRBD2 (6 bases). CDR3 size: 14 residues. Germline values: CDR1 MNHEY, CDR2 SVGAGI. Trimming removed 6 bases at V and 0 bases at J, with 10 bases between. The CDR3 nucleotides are TGTGCCAGCAGGTCCGGGACTAGCACAGATACGCAGTATTTT. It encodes CASRSGTSTDTQYF.

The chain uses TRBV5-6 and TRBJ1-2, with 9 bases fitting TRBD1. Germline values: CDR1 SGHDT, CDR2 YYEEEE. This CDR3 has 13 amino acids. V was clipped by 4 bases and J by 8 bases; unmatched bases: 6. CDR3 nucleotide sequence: TGTGCCAGCAGCGAGGACAGGGGCCTAGGCTACACCTTC. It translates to CASSEDRGLGYTF.

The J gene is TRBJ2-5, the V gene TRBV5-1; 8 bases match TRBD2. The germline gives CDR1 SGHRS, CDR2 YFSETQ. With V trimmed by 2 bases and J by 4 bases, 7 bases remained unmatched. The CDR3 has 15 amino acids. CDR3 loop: CASSLLTGGRETQYF. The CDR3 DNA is TGCGCCAGCAGCTTATTAACGGGAGGGAGAGAGACCCAGTACTTC.

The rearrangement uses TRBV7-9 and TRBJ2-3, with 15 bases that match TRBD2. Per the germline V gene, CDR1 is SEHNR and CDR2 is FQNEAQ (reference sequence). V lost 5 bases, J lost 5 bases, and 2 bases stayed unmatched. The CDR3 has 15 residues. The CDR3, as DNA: TGTGCCAGCAGCACGGGACTAGCGGGAGGAGATACGCAGTATTTT. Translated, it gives CASSTGLAGGDTQYF.

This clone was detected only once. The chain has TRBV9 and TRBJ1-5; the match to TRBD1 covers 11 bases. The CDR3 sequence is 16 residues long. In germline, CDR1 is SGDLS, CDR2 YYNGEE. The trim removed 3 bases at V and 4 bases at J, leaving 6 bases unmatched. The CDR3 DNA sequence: TGTGCCAGCAGCGCCCGCGGGACAGGGGGAAATCAGCCCCAGCATTTT. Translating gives CASSARGTGGNQPQHF.

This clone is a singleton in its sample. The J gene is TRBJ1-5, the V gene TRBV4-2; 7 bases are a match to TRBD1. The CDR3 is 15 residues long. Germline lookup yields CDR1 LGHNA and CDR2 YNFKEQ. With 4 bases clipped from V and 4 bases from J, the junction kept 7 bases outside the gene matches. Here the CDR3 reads CASSPTGDGNQPQHF. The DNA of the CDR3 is TGTGCCAGCAGCCCAACAGGGGATGGTAATCAGCCCCAGCATTTT.

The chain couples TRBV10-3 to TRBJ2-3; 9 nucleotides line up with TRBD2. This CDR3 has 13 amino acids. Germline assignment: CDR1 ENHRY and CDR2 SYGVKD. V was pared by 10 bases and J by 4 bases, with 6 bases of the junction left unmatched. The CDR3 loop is CASLAGPADTQYF. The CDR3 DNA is TGTGCCAGCCTAGCGGGACCCGCAGATACGCAGTATTTT.

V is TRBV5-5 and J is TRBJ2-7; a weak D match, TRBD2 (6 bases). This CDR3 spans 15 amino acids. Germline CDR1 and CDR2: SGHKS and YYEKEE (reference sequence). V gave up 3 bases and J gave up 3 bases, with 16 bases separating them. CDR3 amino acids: CASSWEGGIIYEQYF. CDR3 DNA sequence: TGTGCCAGCAGCTGGGAAGGCGGGATAATCTACGAGCAGTACTTC.

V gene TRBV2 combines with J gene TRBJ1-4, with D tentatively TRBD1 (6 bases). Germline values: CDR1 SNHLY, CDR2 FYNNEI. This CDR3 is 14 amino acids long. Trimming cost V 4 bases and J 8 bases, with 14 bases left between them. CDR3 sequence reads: CASSGARGGEKLFF. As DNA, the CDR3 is TGTGCCAGCAGTGGGGCCAGGGGAGGGGAAAAACTGTTTTTT.